This T cell receptor (beta chain) came from a study of shared clonotypes between healthy human individuals. Whole-study findings and limits: Tissues were not sampled, only blood, and their repertoires likely differ.

As regards this clone: Antigen: not known. At the DNA level, this CDR3 is encoded by other sequences in the same sample as well.

Authors' processing steps: ImmunoSEQ gave junction-only sequences without quality scores, so filtering differed. Method: immunoSEQ multiplex PCR; TCRdb's copy keeps in-frame clones and lacks some. V, J and clone size were drawn from that table, and D and trimming were deduced from the DNA. The sample includes about 2.4 million clones, approximately 94% of them seen just once. V was pared by 3 bases and J by 0 bases, with 9 bases between. The CDR3 covers 15 residues. The V gene's germline CDR1 is SGHRS and CDR2 YFSETQ. The source of this sequence is a man younger than 35 in good health. Sequencing input: naive CD4+ T cells sorted from blood. Described subset: CD45RA+ positively selected. This chain links TRBV5-1 with TRBJ2-2; D may be TRBD2 (6 bases). DNA of the CDR3: TGCGCCAGCAGCTGGGACTCACCGAACACCGGGGAGCTGTTTTTT. This encodes CASSWDSPNTGELFF.